The clone carrying this T cell receptor (beta chain) qualifies as medium-sized. The template was genomic DNA from peripheral blood, not RNA. The source of the sample is a study of T cell repertoires in aging, cancer and after chemotherapy. The CDR3 has 15 amino acids. V was clipped by 6 bases and J by 6 bases; unmatched bases: 9. CDR1 and CDR2 from the germline V gene are LNHNV and YYDKDF (reference sequence). Rearranged V-D-J TRB sequences were amplified with a mixed TRB-A/B primer pool. Via MiXCR, TCRdb re-called the multiplex PCR reads, giving one row per CDR3 protein. The repertoire holds about 5,000 distinct CDR3 sequences, with roughly 20% as singletons.

The chain combines TRBV15 with TRBJ2-2, with 8 bases fitting TRBD1. Sequences were obtained from blood. This sequence was found in a human donor in good health. The donor label of this sample is uncertain. CDR3 nucleotide sequence: TGTGCCACCAGACAAAAACAGGGGGTCCCCGGGGAGCTGTTTTTT. Translating it yields CATRQKQGVPGELFF.